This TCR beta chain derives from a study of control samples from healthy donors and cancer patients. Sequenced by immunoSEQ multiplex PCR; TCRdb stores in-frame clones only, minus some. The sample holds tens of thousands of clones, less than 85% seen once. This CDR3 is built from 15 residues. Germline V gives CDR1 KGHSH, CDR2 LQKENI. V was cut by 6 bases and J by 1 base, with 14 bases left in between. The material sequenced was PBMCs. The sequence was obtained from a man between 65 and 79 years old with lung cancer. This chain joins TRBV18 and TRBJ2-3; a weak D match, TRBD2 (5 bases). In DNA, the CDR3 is TGTGCCAGCTCGCATGACTTGCGGGGCACAGATACGCAGTATTTT. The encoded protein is CASSHDLRGTDTQYF.